These T cell receptor beta chains were read from a single sample in a study of OX40 agonist ivuxolimab in advanced cancers. The assay was immunoSEQ multiplex PCR, and TCRdb's table has in-frame clones only and misses some. Among about 69,000 clones listed, 90% to 95% were seen once. This material consisted of CD4+ or CD8+ T cells sorted from blood, taken in a trial of the OX40 agonist ivuxolimab. The source is an adult with an advanced solid tumor such as melanoma, head and neck, liver or kidney cancer. Both conserved end residues are trimmed from each CDR3.

>TRBV28|TRBJ2-3
ASSGEVGDFDTQY
>TRBV5-8|TRBJ2-7
ASSLGTGAYEQY
>TRBV19|TRBJ2-1
ASRAGQVNEQF
>TRBV7-9|TRBJ2-7
ASSLESGALGEQY
>TRBV9|TRBJ2-3
ASSSGTDTQY
>TRBV7-9|TRBJ2-1
ASSASLTGGTYNEQF
>TRBV27|TRBJ1-1
ASRKGQGFTEAF
>TRBV4-3|TRBJ2-3
ASSQDHRVTDTQY
>TRBV13|TRBJ2-7
ASSSDRGNYEQY
>TRBV6-5|TRBJ1-2
ASSYHTTGHYGYT
>TRBV4-2|TRBJ2-3
ASSQVEVTDTQY
>TRBV9|TRBJ2-2
ASSGGLAGSTGELF
>TRBV6-6|TRBJ1-1
ASTLGMGNTEAF
>TRBV4-1|TRBJ1-1
ASSLSPLNTEAF
>TRBV5-5|TRBJ2-7
ASSFSGTPLPYEQY
>TRBV19|TRBJ1-1
ASSKYLNTEAF
>TRBV27|TRBJ2-3
ASSLGLTQY
>TRBV28|TRBJ2-2
ASSLWGIGTSGNTGELF
>TRBV29-1|TRBJ2-7
SVERGRNYEQY
>TRBV25-1|TRBJ1-4
ASSESAPGVFGEKLF
>TRBV19|TRBJ2-7
ASSIALRGGSEQY
>TRBV9|TRBJ2-1
ASSVSDLGMGGEQF
>TRBV28|TRBJ2-7
ASSLALGQSSYEQY
>TRBV4-1|TRBJ1-1
ASSQVPGTTEAF
>TRBV28|TRBJ1-2
ASSLPTSVNYGYT
>TRBV27|TRBJ2-7
ASSLGGLAGDEQY
>TRBV4-2|TRBJ1-1
ASSQLSQPEAF
>TRBV11-2|TRBJ1-3
ASSLDGAPARGNTIY
>TRBV6-5|TRBJ1-2
ASSYSPGGDYGYT
>TRBV5-6|TRBJ2-3
ASSALTGMGADTQY
>TRBV14|TRBJ2-1
ASSQEGRLAAYNEQF
>TRBV29-1|TRBJ2-3
SVAGLGVNTDTQY
>TRBV18|TRBJ1-2
ASSPRDVHTYGYT
>TRBV5-5|TRBJ2-7
ASTSLEAMTYEQY
>TRBV7-9|TRBJ2-2
ASSPEELF
>TRBV5-6|TRBJ1-2
ASSAGVGGYT
>TRBV4-2|TRBJ2-7
ASSQEGRREFSYEQY
>TRBV6-1|TRBJ2-1
ASSGTGNNEQF
>TRBV9|TRBJ2-2
ASSTSRRGLGGELF
>TRBV27|TRBJ2-2
ASSGGTNTGELF
>TRBV27|TRBJ1-1
ASAELGAEAF
>TRBV2|TRBJ2-2
ASRVDYTGELF
>TRBV19|TRBJ1-5
ASSITTTGIQPQH
>TRBV28|TRBJ2-6
ASSSSGQGWANVLT
>TRBV19|TRBJ2-3
ASRPSGSPTDTQY
>TRBV16|TRBJ2-7
ASSQQGNEQY